What follows are 30 T cell receptor beta chains derived from one specimen sequenced in a study of response to subunit inactivated influenza vaccine. TCRdb re-called the RT-PCR reads with MiXCR, one entry per CDR3 protein. The table includes 490,000 or so distinct CDR3 sequences, 6.5% to 8% detected once. Source: PBMCs from blood, taken less than 25 months after vaccination. These receptors originate from a man aged 45 to 75 who received an inactivated influenza vaccine.

A few counts support this clonotype. The V gene is TRBV20-1, the J gene TRBJ2-3; 11 nucleotides agree with TRBD2. Germline lookup yields CDR1 DFQATT and CDR2 SNEGSKA (reference sequence). The CDR3 contains 17 residues. The V gene end was trimmed by 3 bases and the J gene end by 1 base; junction bases not matched to a gene: 9. Written as DNA, the CDR3 is TGCAGTGCTAGGGGGGCTAGCGGGAGGCATCGCACAGATACGCAGTATTTT. This translates into CSARGASGRHRTDTQYF.

This clonotype was seen ten or more times. V gene TRBV24-1 combines with J gene TRBJ2-1; the D gene is possibly TRBD1 (6 bases). In germline, CDR1 is KGHDR, CDR2 SFDVKD. The CDR3 covers 16 residues. Trimming removed 5 bases at V and 2 bases at J, with 15 bases between. DNA for the CDR3: TGTGCCACCAGTGGTTACCAGGGGATAACCTACAATGAGCAGTTCTTC. This encodes CATSGYQGITYNEQFF.

This clonotype was observed many times. V gene TRBV10-3 combines with J gene TRBJ2-1; unclear D gene. Germline values: CDR1 ENHRY, CDR2 SYGVKD. V was cut by 4 bases and J by 2 bases, with 6 bases left in between. The CDR3 sequence is 13 residues long. CDR3 sequence: CAISVPTYNEQFF. In DNA, the CDR3 is TGTGCCATCAGTGTACCTACCTACAATGAGCAGTTCTTC.

This clonotype was counted many times. The chain is built from TRBV7-3 and TRBJ2-1; D is unresolved. The CDR3 length is 12 residues. Germline lookup yields CDR1 SGHTA and CDR2 FQGTGA. The germline V and J ends were trimmed by 5 bases and 5 bases, with 7 bases remaining between them. Written as DNA, the CDR3 is TGTGCCAGCAGCGAGGCCGACAATGAGCAGTTCTTC. Protein sequence: CASSEADNEQFF. Complete variable domain (other parts from reference TRBV7-3 and TRBJ2-1): GAGVSQTPSNKVTEKGKYVELRCDPISGHTALYWYRQSLGQGPEFLIYFQGTGAADDSGLPNDRFFAVRPEGSVSTLKIQRTERGDSAVYLCASSEADNEQFFGPGTRLTVL.

The V gene is TRBV20-1, the J gene TRBJ1-3, with 10 bases fitting TRBD1. The CDR3 runs 18 residues. Germline CDR1 is DFQATT and CDR2 is SNEGSKA (reference sequence). With V trimmed by 6 bases and J by 1 base, 15 bases remained unmatched. This chain's CDR3 is CSADSLSRQGASGNTIYF. The CDR3 DNA sequence: TGCAGTGCCGATAGTTTGTCCCGACAGGGGGCGTCTGGAAACACCATATATTTT.

A few counts support this clonotype. The chain uses TRBV6-2 or TRBV6-3 and TRBJ2-1; tentative D call: TRBD2 (5 bases). CDR1 is MNHEY, CDR2 SVGEGT, per germline. Trimming left V 4 bases short and J 9 bases short, with 13 bases between. The CDR3 has 13 amino acids. The DNA for the CDR3 is TGTGCCAGCAGTTCCCATGAGGGTATTGAGCAGTTCTTC. It specifies CASSSHEGIEQFF.

This clonotype was seen many times. The genes are TRBV4-2 and TRBJ2-7; the D gene is possibly TRBD2 (5 bases). The CDR3 is 14 residues long. V lost 1 base to trimming and J lost 4 bases, with 11 bases between them. CDR1 is LGHNA, CDR2 YNFKEQ, per germline. This CDR3 reads CASSQGFSDYEQYF. The CDR3 DNA is TGTGCCAGCAGCCAAGGTTTTAGCGATTACGAGCAGTACTTC.

This clonotype was counted a few times. This sequence joins TRBV5-1 and TRBJ1-1, with D possibly being TRBD1 (6 bases). The germline gives CDR1 SGHRS, CDR2 YFSETQ. Between the trimmed V and J ends, which lost 4 bases and 0 bases, there was a span of 16 bases. CDR3 length: 16 residues. The DNA for the CDR3 is TGCGCCAGCAGCCGGCCGGGGGGGGCCTTGAACACTGAAGCTTTCTTT. This gives the protein CASSRPGGALNTEAFF.

This clonotype has a count of ten or more. V gene TRBV6-1 combines with J gene TRBJ1-2, with D possibly matching TRBD1 (5 bases). The CDR3 covers 14 residues. V was cut by 7 bases and J by 7 bases, with 19 bases left in between. The germline CDR1 and CDR2 sequences are MNHNS and SASEGT. CDR3 bases: TGTGCCAGCATGAGCTGGGGCGCCGAAGGTGGCTACACCTTC. This encodes CASMSWGAEGGYTF.

The chain couples TRBV20-1 to TRBJ2-5; 8 bases fit TRBD2. Per the germline V gene, CDR1 is DFQATT and CDR2 is SNEGSKA (reference sequence). The CDR3 sequence is 17 residues long. The V and J ends lost 5 bases and 5 bases, in that order; junction bases with no gene match: 19. This CDR3 reads CSAGRGPSGGNGETQYF. As DNA, the CDR3 is TGCAGTGCTGGAAGAGGGCCCAGCGGGGGAAACGGTGAGACCCAGTACTTC.

This clonotype was detected only a few times. V gene TRBV20-1 combines with J gene TRBJ2-5; 11 bases line up with TRBD1. The CDR3 has 15 amino acids. Germline V gives CDR1 DFQATT, CDR2 SNEGSKA (reference sequence). The junction had 9 bases not matched to a gene; V was cut back by 4 bases and J by 5 bases. In nucleotides, the CDR3 is TGCAGTGCTATCGGCAGGACAGGGGGCGTGGAGACCCAGTACTTC. Its protein product is CSAIGRTGGVETQYF.

This CDR3 is CAISEIAGPYEQYF. The CDR3 nucleotides read TGTGCCATCAGTGAGATTGCAGGCCCCTACGAGCAGTACTTC. V gene TRBV10-3 combines with J gene TRBJ2-7; D is uncertain. The CDR3 sequence is 14 residues long. Trimming stripped 2 bases from V and 2 bases from J, with 10 bases between. From germline, CDR1 is ENHRY and CDR2 SYGVKD.

The sample holds many counts of this clonotype. V is TRBV12-3 or TRBV12-4 and J is TRBJ2-1; 11 nucleotides align to TRBD2. This CDR3 has 16 residues. Trimming took 5 bases from V and 6 from J; bases not matched to a gene: 9. The CDR3 bases are TGTGCCAGCAGTCCGGTGGGGCTAGCGGGAGGCAATGAGCAGTTCTTC. Translating it yields CASSPVGLAGGNEQFF.

This clonotype was found a few times. The chain couples TRBV27 to TRBJ1-3; TRBD1 might be the D (6 bases). Germline V CDR1 and CDR2: MNHEY, SMNVEV (reference sequence). The germline V and J ends were trimmed by 0 bases and 1 base, with 10 bases remaining between them. The CDR3 has 16 residues. CDR3 sequence reads: CASSLSWGASGNTIYF. The CDR3, as DNA: TGTGCCAGCAGTTTATCGTGGGGGGCATCTGGAAACACCATATATTTT.

In this sample, this clonotype turned up many times. This chain links TRBV4-2 with TRBJ2-3; tentatively, D is TRBD1 (6 bases). Germline V gene lookup returns CDR1 LGHNA and CDR2 YNFKEQ. The CDR3 runs 15 residues. V lost 1 base, J lost 1 base, and 9 bases lay in between. The CDR3 DNA is TGTGCCAGCAGCCAAGCAGGGGACCGCACAGATACGCAGTATTTT. Protein: CASSQAGDRTDTQYF.

This clonotype was recorded a few times. The chain links TRBV6-1 to TRBJ2-2, with 9 positions matching TRBD1. V dropped 6 bases and J dropped 0; count of bases not matched to a gene: 5. The CDR3 contains 16 residues. Germline V gene lookup returns CDR1 MNHNS and CDR2 SASEGT. DNA of the CDR3: TGTGCCAGCAGCAGACAGGGGGTGACGAACACCGGGGAGCTGTTTTTT. Protein product: CASSRQGVTNTGELFF.

This clonotype has ten or more counts. Germline and junction disagree at one end, which may indicate a read error. J is TRBJ1-1 and V is TRBV7-9, with D hard to call. The V gene's germline CDR1 is SEHNR and CDR2 FQNEAQ (reference sequence). CDR3 length equals 14 residues. The CDR3 spells CASSLGLQNTEAFF. The CDR3 bases are TGTGCCAGCAGTTTAGGATTACAGAACACTGAAGCTTTCTTT.

The chain combines TRBV7-2 with TRBJ2-5; the match to TRBD1 covers 7 bases. V lost 4 bases and J lost 1; bases outside the gene matches: 6. The CDR3 covers 15 residues. Germline V gene data show CDR1 as SGHTA and CDR2 as FQGNSA. The CDR3 protein is CASSSRQGPQETQYF. The CDR3 nucleotides are TGTGCCAGCAGCTCCCGACAGGGTCCCCAAGAGACCCAGTACTTC.

This clonotype was counted many times. The CDR3 nucleotides are TGTGCCAGCAGCCCGCGGCTCCGACAAGAGACCCAGTACTTC. Its translation is CASSPRLRQETQYF. V and J are TRBV7-8 and TRBJ2-5; D not certain. The germline V gene has CDR1 SGHVS and CDR2 FQNEAQ. The CDR3 extends over 14 amino acids. V lost 5 bases and J 2 bases, leaving 12 bases between the germline ends.

This clonotype was observed a handful of times. V gene TRBV5-1 combines with J gene TRBJ2-3; tentatively, D is TRBD2 (6 bases). The length of the CDR3 is 14 residues. CDR1 and CDR2 from the germline V gene are SGHRS and YFSETQ. V was pared by 7 bases and J by 2 bases, with 14 bases between. This CDR3 is CASAGQGLTDTQYF. The CDR3 nucleotides are TGCGCCAGCGCGGGGCAGGGCCTCACAGATACGCAGTATTTT.

This chain uses TRBV7-3 with TRBJ2-1; TRBD2 matches 7 bases. The CDR3 contains 15 residues. V shed 0 bases and J 2 bases; nucleotides not matched to a gene: 1. Germline V CDR1 and CDR2: SGHTA, FQGTGA. CDR3 region: CASSLTREPYNEQFF. The DNA for the CDR3 is TGTGCCAGCAGCTTAACGCGGGAGCCCTACAATGAGCAGTTCTTC.

This clonotype was found many times. This CDR3 is CSAPRTSGVYNEQFF. The CDR3 DNA reads TGCAGTGCTCCGCGGACTAGCGGGGTCTACAATGAGCAGTTCTTC. V usage is TRBV20-1 and J usage is TRBJ2-1, with 12 nucleotides matching TRBD2. V shed 5 bases and J 3 bases; nucleotides not matched to a gene: 5. This CDR3 comprises 15 residues. CDR1 is DFQATT, CDR2 SNEGSKA, per germline (reference sequence).

The chain couples TRBV12-3 or TRBV12-4 to TRBJ1-1, with TRBD1 as a possible D gene (5 bases). V lost 3 bases and J lost 0, with 11 bases in between. CDR3 length: 15 residues. The CDR3 DNA is TGTGCCAGCAGTTTGGCAGGGCTGCTGAACACTGAAGCTTTCTTT. Amino acids: CASSLAGLLNTEAFF.

V gene TRBV10-3 combines with J gene TRBJ2-7, with 10 bases that match TRBD1. CDR1 is ENHRY and CDR2 is SYGVKD in the germline V gene. J was trimmed by 6 bases and V by 6 bases; bases with no gene match: 5. There are 13 residues in the CDR3. CDR3 bases: TGTGCCATCAGCCAAGGACAGGGGGTCGAGCAGTACTTC. It specifies CAISQGQGVEQYF.

The V and J genes are TRBV11-1 and TRBJ2-2, with TRBD1 matching over 8 bases. Per the germline V gene, CDR1 is SGHAT and CDR2 is FQDESV (reference sequence). V lost 0 bases to trimming and J lost 6 bases; unmatched junction nucleotides: 6. This CDR3 has 16 amino acids. The CDR3 reads CASSLAFRGRPGELFF. CDR3 nucleotides: TGTGCCAGCAGCTTAGCATTCAGGGGGCGTCCCGGGGAGCTGTTTTTT.

This clonotype was recorded a few times. The chain has TRBV4-2 and TRBJ1-2; D is possibly TRBD1 (6 bases). The CDR3 consists of 16 residues. Trimming left V 0 bases short and J 0 bases short, with 11 bases between. CDR1 LGHNA and CDR2 YNFKEQ come from the germline V gene. The CDR3 DNA is TGTGCCAGCAGCCAAGATGGGGGACAATCTAACTATGGCTACACCTTC. Translated: CASSQDGGQSNYGYTF.

This chain connects TRBV20-1 to TRBJ2-3, with unresolved D. V lost 3 bases and J 10 bases, leaving 14 bases between the germline ends. This CDR3 has 12 residues. Germline CDR1 and CDR2: DFQATT and SNEGSKA (reference sequence). CDR3 coding DNA: TGCAGTGCTAGTATTTTGGAGAAGCCGCAGTATTTT. Amino acid sequence: CSASILEKPQYF.

This clonotype has ten or more counts. This chain connects TRBV29-1 to TRBJ2-2; no reliable D call. This CDR3 comprises 14 residues. CDR1 and CDR2 (germline): SQVTM, ANQGSEA. The ends were cut back, 7 bases at V and 6 bases at J, with 18 bases in the middle. The DNA of the CDR3 is TGCAGCGCCAAGGGCCACTCTGGTCCCGGGGAGCTGTTTTTT. It is translated as CSAKGHSGPGELFF.

The table lists this clonotype with a few counts. V and J are TRBV20-1 and TRBJ2-7, with 10 bases aligning to TRBD2. V was clipped by 5 bases and J by 2 bases; unmatched bases: 15. This CDR3 has 17 residues. Germline V gene lookup returns CDR1 DFQATT and CDR2 SNEGSKA (reference sequence). The CDR3 loop reads CSASLAGLGQGPYEQYF. The CDR3 DNA reads as TGCAGTGCTTCACTAGCGGGATTGGGTCAAGGCCCCTACGAGCAGTACTTC.

Ten or more counts support this clonotype. The rearrangement joins TRBV11-1 to TRBJ2-3, with D possibly called TRBD1 or TRBD2 (6 bases each). Trimming left V 5 bases short and J 1 base short, with 16 bases between. The CDR3 runs 16 residues. CDR1 and CDR2 (germline): SGHAT, FQDESV (reference sequence). CDR3: CASSREWGAGTDTQYF. CDR3 nucleotide sequence: TGTGCCAGCAGCCGAGAGTGGGGGGCCGGCACAGATACGCAGTATTTT.